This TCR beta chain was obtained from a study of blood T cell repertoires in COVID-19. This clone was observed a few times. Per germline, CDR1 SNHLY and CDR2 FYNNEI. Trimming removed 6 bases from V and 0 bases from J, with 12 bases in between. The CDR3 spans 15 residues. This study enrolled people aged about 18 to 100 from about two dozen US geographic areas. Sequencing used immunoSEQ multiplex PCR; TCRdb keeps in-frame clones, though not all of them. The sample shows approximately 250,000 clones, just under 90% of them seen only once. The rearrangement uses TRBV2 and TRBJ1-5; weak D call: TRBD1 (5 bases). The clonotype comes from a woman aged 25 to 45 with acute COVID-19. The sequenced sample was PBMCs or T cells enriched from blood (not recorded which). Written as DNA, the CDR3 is TGTGCCAGCAGCGGGGGACGGTTTAGCAATCAGCCCCAGCATTTT. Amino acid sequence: CASSGGRFSNQPQHF.